This TCR beta chain was captured by sequencing in a study of cytomegalovirus exposure and HLA in healthy donors. Using immunoSEQ multiplex PCR, the repertoire was profiled, and TCRdb retains in-frame clones only, with some absent. The data show 150,000 to 200,000 clones, with roughly 84% seen just once and approximately 7% held by the top ten. There are 14 residues in the CDR3. Trimming took 5 bases from V and 3 from J, leaving 14 bases between them. From germline, CDR1 is SGHTA and CDR2 FQGTGA. Study-level points and caveats: Many donors carried some public TCRs, although rarity characterized most TCR sequences.

Worth noting for this clone: Antigen: not known.

The chain joins TRBV7-3 to TRBJ2-7; a possible D gene is TRBD1 (5 bases). This sequence originates from a man in his late teens or twenties in good health and CMV-seropositive. The material sequenced was PBMCs. In DNA form, the CDR3 reads TGTGCCAGCAGCCCCCAGGGTGGGGTCTACGAGCAGTACTTC. Protein sequence: CASSPQGGVYEQYF. The entire variable domain, with the rest obtained from reference TRBV7-3 and TRBJ2-7, is as follows: GAGVSQTPSNKVTEKGKYVELRCDPISGHTALYWYRQSLGQGPEFLIYFQGTGAADDSGLPNDRFFAVRPEGSVSTLKIQRTERGDSAVYLCASSPQGGVYEQYFGPGTRLTVT.